Ten or more counts support the clone carrying this TCR beta chain. The target antigen is unknown. The data originate from a study of blood T cells in healthy people across ages. Study-level information: Template switching recovered approximately one barcoded beta molecule for every two T cells. General study findings and limits: Reliance upon unsorted PBMCs precluded definitive naive versus antigen-experienced comparison. Long-lived and aged donors differed, with more naive CD4+ cells and higher diversity in the long-lived.

The sample, about 9.2 milliliters of peripheral blood, was drawn from each donor. The second PCR ran roughly 6 to 11 cycles with a sample-barcoded 5' primer and J-beta primers. Via MiXCR, TCRdb re-called the 5' RACE reads, giving one row per CDR3 protein. The data hold 1.4 million or so distinct CDR3 sequences, with approximately 39% observed a single time. Germline values: CDR1 SGHTA, CDR2 FQGTGA. This CDR3 contains 15 residues. V lost 6 bases, J lost 4 bases, and 5 bases stayed unmatched. The clonotype comes from a woman younger than 30 in good health. The chain carries TRBV7-3 and TRBJ2-1; TRBD2 matches at 11 bases. The sequenced sample consisted of blood. The DNA for the CDR3 is TGTGCCAGCAGGGCTCTAGCGGGAGGATACAATGAGCAGTTCTTC. This gives the protein CASRALAGGYNEQFF.